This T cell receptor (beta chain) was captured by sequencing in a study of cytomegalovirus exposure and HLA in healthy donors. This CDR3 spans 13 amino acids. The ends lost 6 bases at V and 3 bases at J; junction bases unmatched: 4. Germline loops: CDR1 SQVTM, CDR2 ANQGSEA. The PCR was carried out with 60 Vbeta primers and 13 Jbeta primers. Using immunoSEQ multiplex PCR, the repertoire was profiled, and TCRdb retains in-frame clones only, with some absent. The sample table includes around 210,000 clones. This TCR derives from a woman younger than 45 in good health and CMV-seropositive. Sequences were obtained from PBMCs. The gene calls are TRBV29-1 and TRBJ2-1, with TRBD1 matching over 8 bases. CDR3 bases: TGCAGCGTCACCGGGACAGGCTACAATGAGCAGTTCTTC. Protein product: CSVTGTGYNEQFF.